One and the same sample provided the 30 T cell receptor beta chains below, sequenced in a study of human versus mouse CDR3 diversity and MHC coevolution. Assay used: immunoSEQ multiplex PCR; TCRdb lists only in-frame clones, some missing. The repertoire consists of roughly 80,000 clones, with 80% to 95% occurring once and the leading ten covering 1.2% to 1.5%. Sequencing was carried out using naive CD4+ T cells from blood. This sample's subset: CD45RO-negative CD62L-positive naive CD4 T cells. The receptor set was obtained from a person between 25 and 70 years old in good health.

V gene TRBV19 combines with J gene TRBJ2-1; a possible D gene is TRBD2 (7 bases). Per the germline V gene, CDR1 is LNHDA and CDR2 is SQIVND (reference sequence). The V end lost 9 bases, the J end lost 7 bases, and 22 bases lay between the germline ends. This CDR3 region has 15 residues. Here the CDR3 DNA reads TGTGCCAGCAGACCCGAGGGGGAGGGAATTAATGAGCAGTTCTTC. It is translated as CASRPEGEGINEQFF.

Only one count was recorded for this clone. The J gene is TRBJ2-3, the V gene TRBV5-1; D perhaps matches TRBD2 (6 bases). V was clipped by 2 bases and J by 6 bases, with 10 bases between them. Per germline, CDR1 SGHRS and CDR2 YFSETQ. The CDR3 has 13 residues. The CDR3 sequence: CASSFLARDTQYF. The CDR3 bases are TGCGCCAGCAGCTTTCTAGCGAGGGATACGCAGTATTTT.

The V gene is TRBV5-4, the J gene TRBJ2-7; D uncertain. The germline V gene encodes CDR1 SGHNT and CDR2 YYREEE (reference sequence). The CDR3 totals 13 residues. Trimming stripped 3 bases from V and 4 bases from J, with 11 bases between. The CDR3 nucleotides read TGTGCCAGCAGCTCTCCAGGATCTTACGAGCAGTACTTC. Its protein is CASSSPGSYEQYF.

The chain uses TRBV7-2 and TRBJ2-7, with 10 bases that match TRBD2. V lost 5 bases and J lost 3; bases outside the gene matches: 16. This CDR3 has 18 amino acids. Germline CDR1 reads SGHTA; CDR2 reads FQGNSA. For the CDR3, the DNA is TGTGCCAGCAGCCGCGCCCAGGGCGGGACTAGCGATATCTACGAGCAGTACTTC. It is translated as CASSRAQGGTSDIYEQYF.

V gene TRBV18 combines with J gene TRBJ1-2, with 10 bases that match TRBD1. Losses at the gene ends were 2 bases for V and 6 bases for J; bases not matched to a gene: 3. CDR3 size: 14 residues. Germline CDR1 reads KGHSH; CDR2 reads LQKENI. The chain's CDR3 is CASSPEGQGHGYTF. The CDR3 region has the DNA TGTGCCAGCTCACCAGAGGGACAGGGGCATGGCTACACCTTC.

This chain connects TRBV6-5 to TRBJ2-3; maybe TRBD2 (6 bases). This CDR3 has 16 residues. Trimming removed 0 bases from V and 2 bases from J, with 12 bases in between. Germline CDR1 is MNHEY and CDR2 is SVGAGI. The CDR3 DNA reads TGTGCCAGCAGTTACTCGATGGGAGGACTCACAGATACGCAGTATTTT. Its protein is CASSYSMGGLTDTQYF.

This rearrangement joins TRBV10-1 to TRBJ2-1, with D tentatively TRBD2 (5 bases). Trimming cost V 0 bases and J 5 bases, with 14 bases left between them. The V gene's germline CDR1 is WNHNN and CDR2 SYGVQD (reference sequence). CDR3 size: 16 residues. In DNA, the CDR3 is TGCGCCAGCAGTGAGTCGGCCCAGCGGAAAAACAATGAGCAGTTCTTC. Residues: CASSESAQRKNNEQFF.

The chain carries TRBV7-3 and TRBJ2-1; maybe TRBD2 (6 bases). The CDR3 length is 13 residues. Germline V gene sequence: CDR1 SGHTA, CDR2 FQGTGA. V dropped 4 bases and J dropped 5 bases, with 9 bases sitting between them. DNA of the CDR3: TGTGCCAGCAGCTCGTCGGGGGACAATGAGCAGTTCTTC. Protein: CASSSSGDNEQFF.

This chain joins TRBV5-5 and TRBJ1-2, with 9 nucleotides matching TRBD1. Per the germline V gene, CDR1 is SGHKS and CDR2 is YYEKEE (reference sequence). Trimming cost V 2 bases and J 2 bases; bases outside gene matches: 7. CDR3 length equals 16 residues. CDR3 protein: CASSFRETGGNYGYTF. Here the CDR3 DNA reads TGTGCCAGCAGCTTTCGTGAGACAGGGGGGAACTATGGCTACACCTTC.

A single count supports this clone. For the CDR3, the DNA is TGTGCCAGCAGCCGAACAAACAGGGCCGGATATGGCTACACCTTC. Protein product: CASSRTNRAGYGYTF. This rearrangement joins TRBV5-8 to TRBJ1-2; D perhaps matches TRBD1 (6 bases). This CDR3 has 15 amino acids. Deletions cut 4 bases from V and 5 bases from J, with 18 bases between. Germline CDR1 is SGHTS and CDR2 is YDEGEE.

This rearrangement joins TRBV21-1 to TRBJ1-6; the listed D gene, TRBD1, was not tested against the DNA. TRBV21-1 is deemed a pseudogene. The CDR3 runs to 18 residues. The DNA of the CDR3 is TGTGCCAGCAGCACCCCCTTCATAGACACGAACCCTAATTCACCCCTCCACTTT. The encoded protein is CASSTPFIDTNPNSPLHF.

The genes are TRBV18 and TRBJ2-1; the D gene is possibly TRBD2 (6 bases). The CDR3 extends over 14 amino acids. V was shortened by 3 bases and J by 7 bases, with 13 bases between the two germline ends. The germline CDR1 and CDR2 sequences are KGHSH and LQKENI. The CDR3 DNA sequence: TGTGCCAGCTCACCGGCGGGGATGCGGAATGAGCAGTTCTTC. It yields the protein CASSPAGMRNEQFF. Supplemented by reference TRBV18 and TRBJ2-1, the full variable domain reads NAGVMQNPRHLVRRRGQEARLRCSPMKGHSHVYWYRQLPEEGLKFMVYLQKENIIDESGMPKERFSAEFPKEGPSILRIQQVVRGDSAAYFCASSPAGMRNEQFFGPGTRLTVL.

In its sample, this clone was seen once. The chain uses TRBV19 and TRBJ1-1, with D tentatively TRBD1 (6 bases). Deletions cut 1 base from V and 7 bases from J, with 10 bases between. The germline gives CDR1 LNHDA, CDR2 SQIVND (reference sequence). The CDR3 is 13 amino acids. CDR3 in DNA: TGTGCCAGTAGTATAGTAGGGGGAATTGAAGCTTTCTTT. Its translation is CASSIVGGIEAFF.

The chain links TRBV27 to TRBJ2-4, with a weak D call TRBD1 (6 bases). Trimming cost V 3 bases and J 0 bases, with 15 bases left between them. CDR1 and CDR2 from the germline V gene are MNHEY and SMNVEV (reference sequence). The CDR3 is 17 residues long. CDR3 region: CASSLGALPLAKNIQYF. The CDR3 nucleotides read TGTGCCAGCAGTTTGGGGGCCCTCCCACTAGCCAAAAACATTCAGTACTTC.

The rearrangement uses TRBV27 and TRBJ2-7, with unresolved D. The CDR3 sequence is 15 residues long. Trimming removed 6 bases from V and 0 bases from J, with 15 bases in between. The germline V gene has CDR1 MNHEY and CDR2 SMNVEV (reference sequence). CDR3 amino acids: CASRLSGPASYEQYF. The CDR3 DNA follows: TGTGCCAGCAGACTATCCGGCCCTGCCTCCTACGAGCAGTACTTC.

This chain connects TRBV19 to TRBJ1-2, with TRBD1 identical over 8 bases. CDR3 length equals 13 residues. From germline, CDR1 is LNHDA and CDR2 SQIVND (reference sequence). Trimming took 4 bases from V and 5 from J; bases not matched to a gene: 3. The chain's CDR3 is CASSTDRGYGYTF. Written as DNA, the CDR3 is TGTGCCAGTAGTACCGACAGGGGATATGGCTACACCTTC.

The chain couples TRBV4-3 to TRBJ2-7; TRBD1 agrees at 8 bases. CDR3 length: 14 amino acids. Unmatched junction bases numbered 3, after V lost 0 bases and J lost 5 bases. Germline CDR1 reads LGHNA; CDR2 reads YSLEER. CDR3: CASSQDARGHEQYF. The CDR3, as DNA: TGCGCCAGCAGCCAAGATGCCAGGGGGCACGAGCAGTACTTC.

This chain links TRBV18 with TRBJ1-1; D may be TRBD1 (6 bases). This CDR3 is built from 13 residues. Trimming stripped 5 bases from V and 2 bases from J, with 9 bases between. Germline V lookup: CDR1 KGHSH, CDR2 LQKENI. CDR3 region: CASSAGANTEAFF. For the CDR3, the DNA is TGTGCCAGCTCAGCAGGGGCAAACACTGAAGCTTTCTTT.

The CDR3 loop reads CAWGQGGYSYNEQFF. The CDR3 bases are TGTGCCTGGGGACAGGGGGGGTACTCCTACAATGAGCAGTTCTTC. The chain has TRBV30 and TRBJ2-1; TRBD1 matches 10 bases. Trimming at V came to 5 bases and at J to 0 bases, leaving 4 bases not matched to a gene. This CDR3 contains 15 residues. Germline CDR1 is GTSNPN and CDR2 is SVGIG (reference sequence).

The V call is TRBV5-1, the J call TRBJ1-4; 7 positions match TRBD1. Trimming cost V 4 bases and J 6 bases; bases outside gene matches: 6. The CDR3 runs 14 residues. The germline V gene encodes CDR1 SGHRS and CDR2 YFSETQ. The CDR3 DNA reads TGCGCCAGCAGCCGGGGACAGTCTTATGAAAAACTGTTTTTT. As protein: CASSRGQSYEKLFF.

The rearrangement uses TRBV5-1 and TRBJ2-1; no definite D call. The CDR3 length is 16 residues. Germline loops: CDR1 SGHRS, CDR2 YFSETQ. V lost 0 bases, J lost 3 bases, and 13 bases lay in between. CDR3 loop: CASSLVWQADYNEQFF. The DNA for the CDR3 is TGCGCCAGCAGCTTGGTATGGCAGGCCGACTACAATGAGCAGTTCTTC.

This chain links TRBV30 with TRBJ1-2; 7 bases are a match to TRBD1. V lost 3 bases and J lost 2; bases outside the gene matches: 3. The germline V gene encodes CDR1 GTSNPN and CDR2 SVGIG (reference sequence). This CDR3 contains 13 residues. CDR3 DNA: TGTGCCTGGAGCCCACAGGGGAACTATGGCTACACCTTC. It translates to CAWSPQGNYGYTF.

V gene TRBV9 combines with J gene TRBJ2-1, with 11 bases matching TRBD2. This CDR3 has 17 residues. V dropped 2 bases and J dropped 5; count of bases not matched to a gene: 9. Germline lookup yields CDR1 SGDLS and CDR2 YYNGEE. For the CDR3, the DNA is TGTGCCAGCAGCGTGACCCAAGGGACTAGCGGTCACAATGAGCAGTTCTTC. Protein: CASSVTQGTSGHNEQFF.

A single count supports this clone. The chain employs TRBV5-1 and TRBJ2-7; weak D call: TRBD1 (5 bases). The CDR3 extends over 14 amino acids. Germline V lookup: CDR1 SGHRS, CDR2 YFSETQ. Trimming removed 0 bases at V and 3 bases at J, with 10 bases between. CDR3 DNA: TGCGCCAGCAGCTTGGGGACGCAGGGCTACGAGCAGTACTTC. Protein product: CASSLGTQGYEQYF.

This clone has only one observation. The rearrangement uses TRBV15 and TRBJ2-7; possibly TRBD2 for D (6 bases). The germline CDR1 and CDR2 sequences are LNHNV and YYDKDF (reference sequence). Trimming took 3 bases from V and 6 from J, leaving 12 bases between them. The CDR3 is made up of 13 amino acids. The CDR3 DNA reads TGTGCCACCAGCAGGGCCGTGGGGGGCGAGCAGTACTTC. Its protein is CATSRAVGGEQYF.

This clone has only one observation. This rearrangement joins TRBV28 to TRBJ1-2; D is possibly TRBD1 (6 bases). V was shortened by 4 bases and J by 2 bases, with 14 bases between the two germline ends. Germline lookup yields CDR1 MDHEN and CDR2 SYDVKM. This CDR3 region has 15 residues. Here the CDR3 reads CASSSMTGQNYGYTF. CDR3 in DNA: TGTGCCAGCAGTTCTATGACAGGACAGAACTATGGCTACACCTTC.

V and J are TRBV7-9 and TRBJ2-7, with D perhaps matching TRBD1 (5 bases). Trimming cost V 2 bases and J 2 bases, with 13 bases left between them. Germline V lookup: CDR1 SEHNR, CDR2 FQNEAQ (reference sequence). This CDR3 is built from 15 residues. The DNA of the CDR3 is TGTGCCAGCAGCTTAATAGCAGGGAATCCCTACGAGCAGTACTTC. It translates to CASSLIAGNPYEQYF.

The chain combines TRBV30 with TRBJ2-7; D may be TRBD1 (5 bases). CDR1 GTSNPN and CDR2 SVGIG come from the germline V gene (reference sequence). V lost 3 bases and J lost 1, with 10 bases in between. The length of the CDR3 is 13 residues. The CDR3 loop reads CAWSLTDSYEQYF. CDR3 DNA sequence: TGTGCCTGGAGCCTGACAGATTCCTACGAGCAGTACTTC.

The CDR3 loop is CASSFRVRYEQYF. CDR3 sequence (DNA): TGTGCCAGCAGTTTTCGGGTTCGTTACGAGCAGTACTTC. The chain couples TRBV28 to TRBJ2-7; D is unclear. V lost 3 bases and J lost 4, with 10 bases in between. This CDR3 contains 13 residues. CDR1 is MDHEN and CDR2 is SYDVKM in the germline V gene. The full variable domain, with the rest looked up from reference TRBV28 and TRBJ2-7, is DVKVTQSSRYLVKRTGEKVFLECVQDMDHENMFWYRQDPGLGLRLIYFSYDVKMKEKGDIPEGYSVSREKKERFSLILESASTNQTSMYLCASSFRVRYEQYFGPGTRLTVT.

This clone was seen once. CDR3 amino acids: CASSLFGSPLHF. The DNA for the CDR3 is TGTGCCAGCAGTTTATTTGGCTCACCCCTCCACTTT. The chain recombines TRBV27 with TRBJ1-6; D remains unclear. The CDR3 runs 12 residues. Germline values: CDR1 MNHEY, CDR2 SMNVEV (reference sequence). V lost 1 base and J 10 bases, leaving 5 bases between the germline ends.